This TCR beta chain was obtained from a study of blood T cell repertoires in COVID-19. For the study at large: Samples representing acute and convalescent COVID-19 were sourced from the United States, Italy and Spain. Sources were T cells, B-cell-depleted T cells, or PBMCs; the material itself was cDNA or gDNA.

This CDR3 region has 16 residues. The trim removed 4 bases at V and 3 bases at J, leaving 8 bases unmatched. CDR1 is LGHDT, CDR2 YNNKEL, per germline (reference sequence). Authors' analysis steps: How many nucleated cells were present was estimated from reference gene primer amplification. The protocol was immunoSEQ multiplex PCR, while the TCRdb copy is restricted to in-frame clones and leaves out a portion. The V and J calls and the clone size are those of that table, but D and trimming were determined from the DNA. There are approximately 41,000 clones in the sample; under 85% occur only once, and about 48% lies in the top ten.

The sequencing input was peripheral blood. The chain recombines TRBV3-1 (or the pseudogene TRBV3-2) with TRBJ2-1; 8 positions agree with TRBD2. This TCR derives from an elderly woman with acute or convalescent COVID-19. The CDR3 spells CASSLRAGGFYNEQFF. Here the CDR3 DNA reads TGTGCCAGCAGCCTACGGGCGGGGGGATTCTACAATGAGCAGTTCTTC.